This TCR beta chain appears in the sequencing data of a study of cytomegalovirus exposure and HLA in healthy donors. Study outcomes and limitations: Later analysis placed DRB1 highest and HLA-C lowest in TCR association rates, which differed by HLA locus.

CDR1 GTSNPN and CDR2 SVGIG come from the germline V gene (reference sequence). V was cut by 2 bases and J by 5 bases, with 18 bases left in between. The CDR3 length is 15 residues. It was with 60 Vbeta and 13 Jbeta primers that the PCR ran. Assay used: immunoSEQ multiplex PCR; TCRdb lists only in-frame clones, some missing. Of around 100,000 clones in the sample, roughly 75% were seen once. Comment on this clone: The antigen is undetermined.

What was sequenced was PBMCs. The receptor was isolated from a male donor in good health and CMV-seropositive. The rearrangement uses TRBV30 and TRBJ2-5; D is perhaps TRBD2 (7 bases). CDR3 nucleotide sequence: TGTGCCTGGAGTCTCCTCGGGGGGCTCGGGGAGACCCAGTACTTC. It translates to CAWSLLGGLGETQYF. Looking up the rest from reference TRBV30 and TRBJ2-5 gives the full variable domain: SQTIHQWPATLVQPVGSPLSLECTVEGTSNPNLYWYRQAAGRGLQLLFYSVGIGQISSEVPQNLSASRPQDRQFILSSKKLLLSDSGFYLCAWSLLGGLGETQYFGPGTRLLVL.